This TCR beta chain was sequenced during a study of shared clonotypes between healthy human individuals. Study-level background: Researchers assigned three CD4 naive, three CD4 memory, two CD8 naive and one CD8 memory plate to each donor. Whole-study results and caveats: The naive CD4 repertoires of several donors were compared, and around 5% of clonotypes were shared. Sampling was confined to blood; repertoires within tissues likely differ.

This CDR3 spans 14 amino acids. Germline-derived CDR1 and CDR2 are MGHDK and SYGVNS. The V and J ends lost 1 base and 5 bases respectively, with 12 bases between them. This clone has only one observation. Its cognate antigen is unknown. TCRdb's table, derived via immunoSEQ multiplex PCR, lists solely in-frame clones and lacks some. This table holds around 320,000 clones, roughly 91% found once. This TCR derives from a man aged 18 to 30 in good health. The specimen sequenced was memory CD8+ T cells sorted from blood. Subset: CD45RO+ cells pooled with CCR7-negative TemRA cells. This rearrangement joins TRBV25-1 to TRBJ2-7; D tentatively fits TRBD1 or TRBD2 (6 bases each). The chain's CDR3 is CASSEFGGHDEQYF. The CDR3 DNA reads TGTGCCAGCAGTGAATTTGGGGGGCATGACGAGCAGTACTTC.